The 5 T cell receptor beta chains given below trace back to one sample, sequenced in a study of blood T cells in healthy people across ages. With a J-beta primer mix and a sample-barcoded 5' primer, a second PCR ran about 7 to 12 cycles. TCRdb recomputed calls from the 5' RACE reads with MiXCR, one row per CDR3 protein. The sample has 900,000 to 950,000 distinct CDR3 sequences, 25% to 30% seen once. This sample also appeared in a second study, on T cells of mothers and their children.

The sequenced material came from blood. The receptors stem from a middle-aged woman in good health.

The chain uses TRBV2 and TRBJ1-5; no firm D call. Trimming pared 7 bases from V and 0 bases from J, leaving 13 bases between. Germline lookup yields CDR1 SNHLY and CDR2 FYNNEI. The CDR3 has 15 amino acids. Written as DNA, the CDR3 is TGTGCCAGCAAACGGACCAGTAATAGCAATCAGCCCCAGCATTTT. Residues: CASKRTSNSNQPQHF.

This clonotype was picked up many times. The rearrangement links TRBV9 to TRBJ2-5; TRBD2 matches 8 bases. Per germline, CDR1 SGDLS and CDR2 YYNGEE. Trimming at V came to 2 bases and at J to 2 bases, leaving 8 bases not matched to a gene. The CDR3 runs 16 residues. The CDR3 reads CASSVSVGGVQETQYF. The CDR3 nucleotides read TGTGCCAGCAGCGTTTCCGTCGGGGGGGTGCAAGAGACCCAGTACTTC.

In this sample, this clonotype turned up a few times. The chain carries TRBV6-6 and TRBJ2-1; no clear D. This CDR3 is 15 amino acids long. Germline CDR1 MNHNY, CDR2 SVGAGI (reference sequence). Trimming pared 0 bases from V and 5 bases from J, leaving 11 bases between. The CDR3 is CASSYSSVRDNEQFF. Here the CDR3 DNA reads TGTGCCAGCAGTTACTCGAGTGTTCGGGACAATGAGCAGTTCTTC.

This clonotype was seen a few times. The genes are TRBV28 and TRBJ2-1, with a tentative D call TRBD2 (6 bases). Germline-derived CDR1 and CDR2 are MDHEN and SYDVKM. The CDR3 runs 16 residues. V shed 7 bases and J shed 7 bases, with 23 bases lying between them. The CDR3: CASTMLSLGGGNEQFF. The CDR3 DNA follows: TGTGCCAGCACTATGTTATCGTTGGGAGGAGGGAATGAGCAGTTCTTC.

The gene calls are TRBV3-1 and TRBJ1-2; 10 bases fit TRBD1. CDR3 size: 14 residues. Germline lookup yields CDR1 LGHDT and CDR2 YNNKEL (reference sequence). The junction had 7 bases not matched to a gene; V was cut back by 5 bases and J by 7 bases. CDR3 protein: CASSTTGGGGGYTF. CDR3 nucleotide sequence: TGTGCCAGCAGCACGACAGGGGGCGGAGGTGGCTACACCTTC.